The entry below gives a single T cell receptor beta chain sequence along with its context. Its matching antigen is unknown. The record originates from a study of shared clonotypes between healthy human individuals. Overall study: Three CD4 naive, three CD4 memory, two CD8 naive and one CD8 memory plate were used per donor.

Data came from immunoSEQ multiplex PCR; TCRdb stores just in-frame clones and leaves some out. The sample lists 2 million to 2.5 million clones; approximately 94% were seen once. Study conclusions and caveats: Having only a few donors restricted how much genetic and exposure-history diversity was captured.

The specimen sequenced was naive CD4+ T cells sorted from blood. As to subset: CD45RA+ positively selected. This TCR was recovered from a man between 18 and 35 years old in good health.

The CDR3 reads CASSLRAGPFEAFF. The CDR3 DNA reads TGTGCCAGCAGCTTACGGGCAGGGCCTTTTGAAGCTTTCTTT. The V gene is TRBV7-6, the J gene TRBJ1-1, with D tentatively TRBD1 (5 bases). Germline V lookup: CDR1 SGHVS, CDR2 FNYEAQ. This CDR3 region has 14 residues. The ends were cut back, 2 bases at V and 7 bases at J, with 14 bases in the middle.